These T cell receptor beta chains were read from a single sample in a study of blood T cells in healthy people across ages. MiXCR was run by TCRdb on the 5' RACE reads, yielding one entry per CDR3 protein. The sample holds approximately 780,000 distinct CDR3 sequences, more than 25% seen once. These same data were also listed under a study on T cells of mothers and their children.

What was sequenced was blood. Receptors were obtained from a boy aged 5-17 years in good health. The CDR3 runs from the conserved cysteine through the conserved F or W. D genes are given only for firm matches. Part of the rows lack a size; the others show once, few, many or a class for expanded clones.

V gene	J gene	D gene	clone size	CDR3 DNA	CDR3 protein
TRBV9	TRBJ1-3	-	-	TGTGCCAGCAGCGTAAGTTCGGGGGACGTAACGGGACCTTCTGGAAACACCATATATTTT	CASSVSSGDVTGPSGNTIYF
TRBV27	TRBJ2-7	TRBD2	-	TGTGCCAGCAGTTCGCTTAATTTACTCAGCGGGGTCTCCTACGAGCAGTACTTC	CASSSLNLLSGVSYEQYF
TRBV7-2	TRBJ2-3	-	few	TGTGCCAGCAGCTCTAGGGGGGGGGCTTGGACAGATACGCAGTATTTT	CASSSRGGAWTDTQYF
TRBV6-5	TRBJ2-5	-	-	TGTGCCAGCAGTGCCGAGACCCGAGAGACCCAGTACTTC	CASSAETRETQYF
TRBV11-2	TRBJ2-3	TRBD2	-	TGTGCCAGCAGCTTAGCGGTTCGGGGGGACCTCGCAGATACGCAGTATTTT	CASSLAVRGDLADTQYF
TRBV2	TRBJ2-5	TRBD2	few	TGTGCCAGCAGTGGGGACTACACGAGGACCCAGTACTTC	CASSGDYTRTQYF
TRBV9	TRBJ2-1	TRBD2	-	TGTGCCAGCAGCCCCCGATTACGGGTTAGCGGGGGGGCTGGGTACAATGAGCAGTTCTTC	CASSPRLRVSGGAGYNEQFF
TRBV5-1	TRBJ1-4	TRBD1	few	TGCGCCAGCAGCCACCGGGACAGGCGGGAAAAACTGTTTTTT	CASSHRDRREKLFF
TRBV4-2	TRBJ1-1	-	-	TGTGCCAGCAGCCAACTACAGGGAAGGAACACTGAAGCTTTCTTT	CASSQLQGRNTEAFF
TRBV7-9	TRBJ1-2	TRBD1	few	TGTGCCAGCAGCCCGGGGACAGGGGACACCTATGGCTACACCTTC	CASSPGTGDTYGYTF
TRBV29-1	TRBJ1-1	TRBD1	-	TGCAGCGTTGCTCCGGACAGGTACACTGAAGCTTTCTTT	CSVAPDRYTEAFF
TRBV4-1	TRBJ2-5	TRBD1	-	TGCGCCAGCAGCCAAGGTGGGGCAGGGGGAGAGACCCAGTACTTC	CASSQGGAGGETQYF
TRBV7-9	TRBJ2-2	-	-	TGTGCCAGCAGTGTGTCCGGGCACCTCACCGGGGAGCTGTTTTTT	CASSVSGHLTGELFF
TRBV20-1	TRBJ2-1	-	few	TGCAGTGCTAGAGCGGCAGGGAAAGATGAGCAGTTCTTC	CSARAAGKDEQFF
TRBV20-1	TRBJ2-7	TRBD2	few	TGCAGTGCTAGGTTAGCGGGGGGCCGTAACTACGAGCAGTACTTC	CSARLAGGRNYEQYF
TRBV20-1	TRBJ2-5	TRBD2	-	TGCAGTGCTAGAGATCGCCGTTTTAGCGGGTATTGGGAGACCCAGTACTTC	CSARDRRFSGYWETQYF
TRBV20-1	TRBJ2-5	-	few	TGCAGTGCTAGTAGGGCGGGGGAGACCCAGTACTTC	CSASRAGETQYF
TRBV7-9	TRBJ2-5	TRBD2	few	TGTGCCAGCAGCCCCTGGACTAGCGGGGGGGAAGAGACCCAGTACTTC	CASSPWTSGGEETQYF
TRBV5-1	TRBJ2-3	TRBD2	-	TGCGCCAGCAGCTTGGGCCGCAGCGGGGGCCCCACAGATACGCAGTATTTT	CASSLGRSGGPTDTQYF
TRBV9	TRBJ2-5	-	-	TGTGCCAGCAGCGACCAAACTAGTCAAGAGACCCAGTACTTC	CASSDQTSQETQYF
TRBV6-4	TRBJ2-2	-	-	TGTGCCAGCAGTGACCCCAGGGGAAGCGGGGAACTGTTTTTT	CASSDPRGSGELFF
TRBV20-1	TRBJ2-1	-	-	TGCAGTGCGAGCGGTAGAGGGAACTCGTATGGGCAGTTCTTC	CSASGRGNSYGQFF
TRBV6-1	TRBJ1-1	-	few	TGTGCCAGCACTGAGCAAGGATTGAACACTGAAGCTTTCTTT	CASTEQGLNTEAFF
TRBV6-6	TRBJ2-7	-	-	TGTGCCAGCAGTTGGGGGACGGCCCGCTACGAGCAGTACTTC	CASSWGTARYEQYF
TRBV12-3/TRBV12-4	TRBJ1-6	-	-	TGTGCCAGCGGAAACTGGGGAAGCTCCTATAATTCACCCCTCCACTTT	CASGNWGSSYNSPLHF
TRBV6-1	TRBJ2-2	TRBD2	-	TGTGCCAGCAGTAAATCCCGACTAGCGGGGGGGCCCACCGGGGAGCTGTTTTTT	CASSKSRLAGGPTGELFF
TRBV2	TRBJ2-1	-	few	TGTGCCAGCATTAGAGAGGAGGGGGCGAATGAGCAGTTCTTC	CASIREEGANEQFF
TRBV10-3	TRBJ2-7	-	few	TGTGCCATCATTAGCTCGGAGAGCTCCTACGAGCAGTACTTC	CAIISSESSYEQYF
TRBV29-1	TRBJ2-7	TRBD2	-	TGCAGCGTTGAGGGGGGGATCCCCTACGAGCAGTACTTC	CSVEGGIPYEQYF
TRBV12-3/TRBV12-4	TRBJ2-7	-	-	TGTGCCAGCAAGACAGGAGATCTTTACGAGCAGTACTTC	CASKTGDLYEQYF
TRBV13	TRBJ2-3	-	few	TGTGCCAGCAGCTCAGCAGTTGACACAGATACGCAGTATTTT	CASSSAVDTDTQYF
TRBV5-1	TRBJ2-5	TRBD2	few	TGCGCCAGCAGCTCCCTTCGGGCTAGCGGGGGAAAATACCAAGAGACCCAGTACTTC	CASSSLRASGGKYQETQYF
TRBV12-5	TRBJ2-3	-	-	TGTGCTAGTGGTCCTCTCACAGATACGCAGTATTTT	CASGPLTDTQYF
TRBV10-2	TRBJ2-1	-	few	TGCGCCAGCAGTGAGACCCTCAATGAGCAGTTCTTC	CASSETLNEQFF
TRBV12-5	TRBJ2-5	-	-	TGTGCTAGTGCCTACACCCTCGGCCGGGGAGAGACCCAGTACTTC	CASAYTLGRGETQYF
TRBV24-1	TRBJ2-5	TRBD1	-	TGTGCCACCAGTGAATGGGACAGTTCGCTCCAAGAGACCCAGTACTTC	CATSEWDSSLQETQYF
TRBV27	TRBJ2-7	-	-	TGTGCCAGCAGTTTTCGGGCGGTGAGCTCCTACGAGCAGTACTTC	CASSFRAVSSYEQYF
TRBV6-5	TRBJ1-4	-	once	TGTGCCAGCAGAGACCAAACCGGTGGGATGGAAAAACTGTTTTTT	CASRDQTGGMEKLFF
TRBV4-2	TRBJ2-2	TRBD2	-	TGTGCCAGCAGCCAGACCGGGACTAGCGGGCGGGAGCTGTTTTTT	CASSQTGTSGRELFF
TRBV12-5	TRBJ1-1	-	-	TGTGCTAGTGGTCTCCCGATCTGGGGGAGGGCTGAAGCTTTCTTT	CASGLPIWGRAEAFF
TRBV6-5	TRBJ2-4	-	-	TGTGCCAGCAGCATATTCGCCACCGCCAAAAACATTCAGTACTTC	CASSIFATAKNIQYF
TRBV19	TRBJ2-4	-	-	TGTGCCAGTAGTAGGCAGGGCGGTACCAAAAACATTCAGTACTTC	CASSRQGGTKNIQYF